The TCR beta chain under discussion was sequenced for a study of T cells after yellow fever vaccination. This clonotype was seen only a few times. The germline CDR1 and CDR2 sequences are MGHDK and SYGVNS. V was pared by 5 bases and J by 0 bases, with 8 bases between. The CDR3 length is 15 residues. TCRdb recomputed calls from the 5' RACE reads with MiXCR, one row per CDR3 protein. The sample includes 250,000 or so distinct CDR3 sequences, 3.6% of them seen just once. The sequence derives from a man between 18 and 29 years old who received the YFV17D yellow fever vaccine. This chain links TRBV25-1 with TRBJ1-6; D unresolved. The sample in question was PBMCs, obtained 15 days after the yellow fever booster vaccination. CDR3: CASSFHDSYNSPLHF. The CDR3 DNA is TGTGCCAGCAGTTTTCACGACTCCTATAATTCACCCCTCCACTTT.